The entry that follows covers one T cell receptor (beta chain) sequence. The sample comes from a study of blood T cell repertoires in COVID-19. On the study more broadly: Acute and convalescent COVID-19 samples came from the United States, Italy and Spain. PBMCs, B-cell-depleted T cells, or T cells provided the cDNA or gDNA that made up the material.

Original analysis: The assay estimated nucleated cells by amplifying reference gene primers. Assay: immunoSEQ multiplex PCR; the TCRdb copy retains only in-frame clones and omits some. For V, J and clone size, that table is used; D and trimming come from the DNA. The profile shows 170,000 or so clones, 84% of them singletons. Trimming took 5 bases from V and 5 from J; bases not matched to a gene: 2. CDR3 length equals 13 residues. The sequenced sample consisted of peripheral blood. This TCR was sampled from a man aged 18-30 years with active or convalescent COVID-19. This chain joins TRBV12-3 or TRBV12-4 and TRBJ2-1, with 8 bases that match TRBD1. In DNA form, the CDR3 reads TGTGCCAGCAGTGCGGACAGGGACAATGAGCAGTTCTTC. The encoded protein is CASSADRDNEQFF.